Sequencing of this T cell receptor beta chain was carried out in a study of cytomegalovirus exposure and HLA in healthy donors. Study-wide points: The authors listed about 170 TCR beta chains as cytomegalovirus-associated. It was reported that the classifier diagnosed cytomegalovirus status with high specificity and sensitivity in both the original and validation cohorts. TCR clusters originating in the first cohort tended to co-occur in the approximately 120 validation repertoires, according to a later analysis.

Comments on this clone: Its antigen is undetermined.

The CDR3 covers 15 residues. The germline CDR1 and CDR2 sequences are MNHNS and SASEGT. Losses at the gene ends were 6 bases for V and 5 bases for J; bases not matched to a gene: 6. Here immunoSEQ multiplex PCR was the method, and the copy in TCRdb shows in-frame clones only, minus some. The repertoire holds approximately 150,000 clones, roughly 89% seen once, with more than 2.5% in the top ten. The receptor was derived from a woman younger than 30 in good health and CMV-seropositive. The V and J genes are TRBV6-1 and TRBJ2-4; 11 nucleotides agree with TRBD2. Input material: PBMCs. CDR3 region: CASSGLAGWENIQYF. CDR3 in DNA: TGTGCCAGCAGCGGACTAGCGGGTTGGGAAAACATTCAGTACTTC.